This T cell receptor beta chain was recovered during a study of siplizumab effects on memory and regulatory T cells. Whole-study results and caveats: Unstimulated subsets were the mapping target of only a minor fraction of alloreactive clones. Alloreactive sequences traceable to unstimulated CD4+ memory cells were significantly reduced by siplizumab. It was not possible to assign a naive or memory phenotype to roughly 80-97% of proliferating CD4+ or CD8+ clones. Naive T cells were seemingly more diverse than memory cells, and major contributions to the alloresponse seemed to be made by them.

The V end lost 0 bases, the J end lost 0 bases, and 9 bases lay between the germline ends. Per the germline V gene, CDR1 is MNHNY and CDR2 is SVGAGI (reference sequence). The CDR3 consists of 16 residues. With regard to this clone: Its cognate antigen is unknown.

Produced via immunoSEQ multiplex PCR; TCRdb's table is partial and in-frame only. This table holds approximately 100,000 clones, about 90% found once. The source of this sequence is a human donor in good health. Source material: Tregs sorted from blood. This rearrangement joins TRBV6-6 to TRBJ2-1; D may correspond to TRBD1 or TRBD2 (5 bases each). This CDR3 is CASSYSGGSSYNEQFF. CDR3 DNA sequence: TGTGCCAGCAGTTACTCTGGGGGTAGCTCCTACAATGAGCAGTTCTTC.